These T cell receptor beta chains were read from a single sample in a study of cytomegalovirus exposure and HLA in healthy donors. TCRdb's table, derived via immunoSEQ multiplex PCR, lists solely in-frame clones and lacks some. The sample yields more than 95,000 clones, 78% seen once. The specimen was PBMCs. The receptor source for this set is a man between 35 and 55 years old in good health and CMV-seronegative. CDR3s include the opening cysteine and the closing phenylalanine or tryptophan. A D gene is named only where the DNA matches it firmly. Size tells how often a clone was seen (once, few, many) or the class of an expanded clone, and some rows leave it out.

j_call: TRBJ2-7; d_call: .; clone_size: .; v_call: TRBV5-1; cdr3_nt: TGCGCCAGCAGCCCCAGGGACACTTCCTATTACGAGCAGTACTTC; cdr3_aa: CASSPRDTSYYEQYF
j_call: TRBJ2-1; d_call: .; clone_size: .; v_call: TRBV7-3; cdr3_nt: TGTGCCAGCAGCCCCTCCGGGGGTAGAATCAATGAGCAGTTCTTC; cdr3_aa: CASSPSGGRINEQFF
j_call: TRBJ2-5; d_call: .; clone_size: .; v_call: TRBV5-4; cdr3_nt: TGTGCCAGCAGACCGAACGGACAGAAGGGGAGCCAGTACTTC; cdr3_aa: CASRPNGQKGSQYF
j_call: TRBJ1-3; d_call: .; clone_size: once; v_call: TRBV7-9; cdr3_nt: TGTGCCAGCAGCTTAGAATCATCAAGGAGGGTATCTGGAAACACCATATATTTT; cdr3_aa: CASSLESSRRVSGNTIYF
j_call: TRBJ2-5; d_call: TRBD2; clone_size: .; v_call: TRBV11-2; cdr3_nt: TGTGCCAGCAGCTTGTTTGATTGGACTAGCGGGGAGACCCAGTACTTC; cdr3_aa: CASSLFDWTSGETQYF
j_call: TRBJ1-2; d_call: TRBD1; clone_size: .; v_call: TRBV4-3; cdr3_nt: TGCGCCAGCAGCCAAGATAGACAGGGCGGGTATGGCTACACCTTC; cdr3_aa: CASSQDRQGGYGYTF
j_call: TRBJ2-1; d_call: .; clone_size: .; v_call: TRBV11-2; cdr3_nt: TGTGCCAGCAGCTTCCATAATGAGCAGTTCTTC; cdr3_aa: CASSFHNEQFF
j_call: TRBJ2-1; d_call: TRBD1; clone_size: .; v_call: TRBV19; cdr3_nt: TGTGCCACCCTCGGACAGGTCCATGAGCAGTTCTTC; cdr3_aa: CATLGQVHEQFF
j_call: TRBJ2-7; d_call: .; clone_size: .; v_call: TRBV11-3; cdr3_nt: TGTGCCAGCAGCCTATCCCAGGACAGTTACGAGCAGTACTTC; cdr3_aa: CASSLSQDSYEQYF
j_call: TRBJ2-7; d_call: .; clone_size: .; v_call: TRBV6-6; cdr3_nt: TGTGCCAGCAGTTTCGGCCCCGGGACTTACGAGCAGTACTTC; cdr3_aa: CASSFGPGTYEQYF